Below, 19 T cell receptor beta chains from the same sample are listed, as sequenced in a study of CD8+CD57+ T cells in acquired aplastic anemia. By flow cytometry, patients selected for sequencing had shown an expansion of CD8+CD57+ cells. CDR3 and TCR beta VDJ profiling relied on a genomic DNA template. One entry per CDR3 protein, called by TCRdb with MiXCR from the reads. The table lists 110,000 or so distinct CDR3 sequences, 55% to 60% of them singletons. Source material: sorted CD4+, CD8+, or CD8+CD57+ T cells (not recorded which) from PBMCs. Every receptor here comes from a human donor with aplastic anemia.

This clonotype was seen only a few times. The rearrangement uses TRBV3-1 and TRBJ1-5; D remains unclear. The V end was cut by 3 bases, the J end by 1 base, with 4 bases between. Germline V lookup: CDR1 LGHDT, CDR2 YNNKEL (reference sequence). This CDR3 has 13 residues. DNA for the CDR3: TGTGCCAGCAGCCACGGGAGCAATCAGCCCCAGCATTTT. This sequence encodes CASSHGSNQPQHF.

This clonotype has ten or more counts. In nucleotides, the CDR3 is TGTGCCAGCCACCCCCCGGGACACACTGAAGCTTTCTTT. Its translation: CASHPPGHTEAFF. The J gene is TRBJ1-1, the V gene TRBV12-3 or TRBV12-4, with a weak D call TRBD1 (5 bases). The CDR3 sequence is 13 residues long. The V and J ends lost 8 bases and 3 bases respectively, with 13 bases between them.

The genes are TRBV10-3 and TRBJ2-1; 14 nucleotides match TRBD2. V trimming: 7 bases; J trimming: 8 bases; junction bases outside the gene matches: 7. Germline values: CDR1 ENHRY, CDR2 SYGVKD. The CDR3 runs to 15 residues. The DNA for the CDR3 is TGTGCCATCAAGGGGACTAGCGGGAGAGTGGATGAGCAGTTCTTC. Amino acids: CAIKGTSGRVDEQFF.

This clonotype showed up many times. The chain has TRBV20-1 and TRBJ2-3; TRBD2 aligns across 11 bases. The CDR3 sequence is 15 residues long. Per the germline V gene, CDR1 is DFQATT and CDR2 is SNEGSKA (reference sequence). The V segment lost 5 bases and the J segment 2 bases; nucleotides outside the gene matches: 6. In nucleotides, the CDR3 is TGCAGTGCTTGGGGACTAGCGGTTCCCACAGATACGCAGTATTTT. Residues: CSAWGLAVPTDTQYF.

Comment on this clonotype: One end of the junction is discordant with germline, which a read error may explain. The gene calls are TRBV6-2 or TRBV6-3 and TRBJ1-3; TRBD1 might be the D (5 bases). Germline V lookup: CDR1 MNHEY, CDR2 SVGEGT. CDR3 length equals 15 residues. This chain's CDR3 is CASSTRGSSGTTIYF. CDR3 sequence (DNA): TGTGCCAGCAGTACCCGGGGGAGCTCTGGAACCACCATATATTTT.

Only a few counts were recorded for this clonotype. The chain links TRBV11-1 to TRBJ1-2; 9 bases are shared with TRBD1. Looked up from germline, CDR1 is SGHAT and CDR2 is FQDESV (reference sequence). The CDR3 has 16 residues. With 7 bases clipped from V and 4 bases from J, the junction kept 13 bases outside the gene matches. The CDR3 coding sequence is TGTGCCAGCATCGGAAGGGACAGGGCGCTCCTCTATGGCTACACCTTC. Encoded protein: CASIGRDRALLYGYTF.

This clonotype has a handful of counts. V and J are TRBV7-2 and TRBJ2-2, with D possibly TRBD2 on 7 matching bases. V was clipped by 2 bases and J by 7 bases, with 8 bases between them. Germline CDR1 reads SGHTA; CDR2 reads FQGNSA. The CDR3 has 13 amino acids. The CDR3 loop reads CASSLRGGGELFF. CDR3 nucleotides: TGTGCCAGCAGCTTAAGGGGGGGCGGGGAGCTGTTTTTT. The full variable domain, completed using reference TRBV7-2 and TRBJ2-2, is GAGVSQSPSNKVTEKGKDVELRCDPISGHTALYWYRQSLGQGLEFLIYFQGNSAPDKSGLPSDRFSAERTGGSVSTLTIQRTQQEDSAVYLCASSLRGGGELFFGEGSRLTVL.

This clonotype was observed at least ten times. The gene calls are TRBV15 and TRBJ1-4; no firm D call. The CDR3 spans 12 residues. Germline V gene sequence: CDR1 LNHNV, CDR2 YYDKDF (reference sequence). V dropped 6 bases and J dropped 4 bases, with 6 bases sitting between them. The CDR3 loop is CATSQLNEKLFF. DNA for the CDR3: TGTGCCACCAGTCAGCTTAATGAAAAACTGTTTTTT.

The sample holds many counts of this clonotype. CDR3 residues: CASSQEVPLAGGYTDTQYF. CDR3 in DNA: TGTGCCAGCAGCCAAGAGGTCCCACTAGCGGGAGGATACACAGATACGCAGTATTTT. The chain employs TRBV14 and TRBJ2-3; 12 bases line up with TRBD2. V shed 0 bases and J 2 bases; nucleotides not matched to a gene: 9. CDR1 and CDR2 from the germline V gene are SGHDN and FVKESK. The CDR3 length is 19 residues.

CDR3 region: CATSDFPVTEAFF. The CDR3 DNA is TGTGCCACCAGTGATTTCCCGGTCACTGAAGCTTTCTTT. This rearrangement joins TRBV24-1 to TRBJ1-1; no reliable D call. Germline V gene lookup returns CDR1 KGHDR and CDR2 SFDVKD. There are 13 residues in the CDR3. Trimming shortened V by 1 base and J by 4 bases, and 6 bases separated the two germline ends.

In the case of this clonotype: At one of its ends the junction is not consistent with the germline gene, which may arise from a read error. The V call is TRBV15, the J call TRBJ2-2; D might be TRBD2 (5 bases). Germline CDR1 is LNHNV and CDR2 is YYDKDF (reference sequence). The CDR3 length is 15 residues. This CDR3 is CATSSILRNTGELLF. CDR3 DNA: TGTGCCACCAGCAGTATTCTCAGGAACACCGGGGAGCTGCTTTTT.

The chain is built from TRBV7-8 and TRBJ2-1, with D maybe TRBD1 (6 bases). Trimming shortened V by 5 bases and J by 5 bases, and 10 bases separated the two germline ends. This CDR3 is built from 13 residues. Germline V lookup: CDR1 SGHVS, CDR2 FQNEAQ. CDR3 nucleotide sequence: TGTGCCAGCAGCCTGGACAGAGACAATGAGCAGTTCTTC. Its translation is CASSLDRDNEQFF.

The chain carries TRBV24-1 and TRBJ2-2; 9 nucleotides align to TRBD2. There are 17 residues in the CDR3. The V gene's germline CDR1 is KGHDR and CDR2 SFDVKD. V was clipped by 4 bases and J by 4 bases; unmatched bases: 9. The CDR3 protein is CATSDSTFSGGTGELFF. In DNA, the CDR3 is TGTGCCACCAGTGACAGCACCTTTAGCGGGGGCACCGGGGAGCTGTTTTTT.

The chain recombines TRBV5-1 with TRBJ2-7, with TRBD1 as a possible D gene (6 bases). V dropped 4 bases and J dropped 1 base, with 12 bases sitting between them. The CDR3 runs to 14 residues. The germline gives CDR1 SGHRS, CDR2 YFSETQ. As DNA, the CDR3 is TGCGCCAGCAGCCGTCAGGGGAGTTCCTACGAGCAGTACTTC. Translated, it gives CASSRQGSSYEQYF.

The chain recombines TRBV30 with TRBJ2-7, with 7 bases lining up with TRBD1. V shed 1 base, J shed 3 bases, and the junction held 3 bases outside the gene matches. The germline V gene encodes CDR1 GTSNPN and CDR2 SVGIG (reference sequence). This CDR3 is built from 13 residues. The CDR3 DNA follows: TGTGCCTGGAGTGCAGGGACAGACTACGAGCAGTACGTC. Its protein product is CAWSAGTDYEQYV.

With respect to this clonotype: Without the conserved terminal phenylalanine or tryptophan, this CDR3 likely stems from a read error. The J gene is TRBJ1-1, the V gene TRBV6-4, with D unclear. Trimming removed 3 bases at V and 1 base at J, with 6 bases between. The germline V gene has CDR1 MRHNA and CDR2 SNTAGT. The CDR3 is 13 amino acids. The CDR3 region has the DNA TGTGCCAGCAGTGAGCAGCAGAACACTGAAGCTTTCCTT. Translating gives CASSEQQNTEAFL.

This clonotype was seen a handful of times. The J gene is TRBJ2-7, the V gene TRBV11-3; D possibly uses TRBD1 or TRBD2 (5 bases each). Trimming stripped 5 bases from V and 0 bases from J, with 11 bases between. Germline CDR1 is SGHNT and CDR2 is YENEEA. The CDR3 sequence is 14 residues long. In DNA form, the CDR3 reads TGTGCCAGCAGCCCCGGGACGTTCTCCTACGAGCAGTACTTC. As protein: CASSPGTFSYEQYF.

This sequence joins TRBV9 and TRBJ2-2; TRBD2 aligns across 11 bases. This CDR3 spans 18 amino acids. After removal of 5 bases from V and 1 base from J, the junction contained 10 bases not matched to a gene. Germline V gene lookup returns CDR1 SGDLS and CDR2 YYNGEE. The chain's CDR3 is CASSSMRGLAENTGELFF. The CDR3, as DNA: TGTGCCAGCAGTTCAATGAGGGGACTAGCGGAGAACACCGGGGAGCTGTTTTTT. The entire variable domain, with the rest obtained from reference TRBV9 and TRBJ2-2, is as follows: DSGVTQTPKHLITATGQRVTLRCSPRSGDLSVYWYQQSLDQGLQFLIQYYNGEERAKGNILERFSAQQFPDLHSELNLSSLELGDSALYFCASSSMRGLAENTGELFFGEGSRLTVL.

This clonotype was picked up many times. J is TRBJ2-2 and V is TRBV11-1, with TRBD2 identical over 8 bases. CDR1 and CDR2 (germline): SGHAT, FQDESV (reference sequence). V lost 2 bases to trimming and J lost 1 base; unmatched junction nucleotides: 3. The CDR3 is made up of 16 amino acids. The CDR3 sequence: CASSLPSGLNTGELFF. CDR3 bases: TGTGCCAGCAGCTTACCTAGCGGGCTGAACACCGGGGAGCTGTTTTTT.